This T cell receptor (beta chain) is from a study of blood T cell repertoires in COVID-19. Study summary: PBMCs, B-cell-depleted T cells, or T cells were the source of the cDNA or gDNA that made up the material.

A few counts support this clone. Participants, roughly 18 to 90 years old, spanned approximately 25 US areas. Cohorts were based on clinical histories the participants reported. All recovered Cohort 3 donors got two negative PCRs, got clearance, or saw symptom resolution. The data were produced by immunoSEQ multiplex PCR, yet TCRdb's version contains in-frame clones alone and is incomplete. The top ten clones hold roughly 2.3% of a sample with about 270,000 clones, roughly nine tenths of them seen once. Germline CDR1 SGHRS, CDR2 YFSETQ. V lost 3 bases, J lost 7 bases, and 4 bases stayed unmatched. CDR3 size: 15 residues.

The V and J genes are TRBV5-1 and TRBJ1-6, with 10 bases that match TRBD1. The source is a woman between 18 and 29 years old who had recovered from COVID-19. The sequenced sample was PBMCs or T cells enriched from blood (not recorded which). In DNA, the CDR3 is TGCGCCAGCAGCTGGGACAGGGGAACGAATTCACCCCTCCACTTT. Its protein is CASSWDRGTNSPLHF.